This passage covers 31 T cell receptor beta chains from one sample sequenced in a study of regulatory T cells in long-lasting Graves disease. Time point specified: persistent/refractory GD, antithyroid drugs over 5 years with positive TRAb. After RNA was extracted from PBMCs, the TCR library was made from it. Through Arm-PCR of CDR3 regions and iRepertoire HTBI primers, TCR beta libraries were built. TCRdb ran MiXCR on the multiplex PCR reads and lists one entry per CDR3 protein. The sample lists some 450,000 distinct CDR3 sequences, around a quarter seen once, with approximately 28% in the top ten. Specimen: peripheral blood mononuclear cells (PBMCs), collected when the disease was refractory, from a patient treated with antithyroid drugs. The receptors were gathered from a female donor with Graves disease.

The sample holds a few counts of this clonotype. The rearrangement joins TRBV9 to TRBJ2-7; 10 nucleotides align to TRBD2. The germline V gene has CDR1 SGDLS and CDR2 YYNGEE. V was pared by 3 bases and J by 5 bases, with 8 bases of the junction left unmatched. The CDR3 is 15 residues long. In DNA, the CDR3 is TGTGCCAGCAGCGCCACAGCGGGAGGGTTTGACGAGCAGTACTTC. Amino acid sequence: CASSATAGGFDEQYF.

This clonotype was counted between two and nine times. The rearrangement links TRBV19 to TRBJ1-1; 8 bases align to TRBD1. This CDR3 spans 14 amino acids. CDR1 is LNHDA and CDR2 is SQIVND in the germline V gene (reference sequence). V was pared by 7 bases and J by 1 base, with 5 bases of the junction left unmatched. The DNA of the CDR3 is TGTGCCAGTACCCACAGGGGGGCGAACACTGAAGCTTTCTTT. It translates to CASTHRGANTEAFF.

This clonotype was seen at least ten times. The chain combines TRBV27 with TRBJ2-2; D may be TRBD2 (5 bases). The germline V gene has CDR1 MNHEY and CDR2 SMNVEV (reference sequence). The length of the CDR3 is 14 residues. The V gene lost 5 bases and the J gene lost 5 bases, with 12 bases spanning the gap. CDR3 sequence (DNA): TGTGCCAGCAGTCTAGTAACGGGGACCGGGGAGCTGTTTTTT. It yields the protein CASSLVTGTGELFF.

This clonotype has only a few counts. This chain joins TRBV29-1 and TRBJ2-7; 11 bases align to TRBD2. The germline CDR1 and CDR2 sequences are SQVTM and ANQGSEA. CDR3 size: 14 residues. V trimming: 3 bases; J trimming: 7 bases; junction bases outside the gene matches: 8. The CDR3 DNA sequence: TGCAGCGTTGAGGCACTAGCGGGGGCGGGAGAGCAGTACTTC. Amino acid sequence: CSVEALAGAGEQYF.

This clonotype has only a few counts. The chain couples TRBV4-3 to TRBJ2-7, with TRBD2 identical over 12 bases. The V and J ends lost 0 bases and 2 bases, in that order; junction bases with no gene match: 2. Germline assignment: CDR1 LGHNA and CDR2 YSLEER. The CDR3 runs 16 residues. The CDR3 DNA is TGCGCCAGCAGCCAAGATAGACTAGCGGGAGCCTACGAGCAGTACTTC. Translation: CASSQDRLAGAYEQYF.

The genes are TRBV19 and TRBJ2-7, with TRBD2 matching over 7 bases. The ends lost 3 bases at V and 0 bases at J; junction bases unmatched: 2. The CDR3 loop spans 14 amino acids. From germline, CDR1 is LNHDA and CDR2 SQIVND (reference sequence). The CDR3 region is CASSIGGSSYEQYF. The CDR3, as DNA: TGTGCCAGTAGTATTGGCGGGAGCTCCTACGAGCAGTACTTC. The entire variable domain, with the rest obtained from reference TRBV19 and TRBJ2-7, is as follows: DGGITQSPKYLFRKEGQNVTLSCEQNLNHDAMYWYRQDPGQGLRLIYYSQIVNDFQKGDIAEGYSVSREKKESFPLTVTSAQKNPTAFYLCASSIGGSSYEQYFGPGTRLTVT.

The J gene is TRBJ2-3, the V gene TRBV6-2 or TRBV6-3, with TRBD2 matching over 9 bases. This CDR3 region has 15 residues. Germline CDR1 is MNHEY and CDR2 is SVGEGT. The V and J ends lost 5 bases and 0 bases, in that order; junction bases with no gene match: 3. In DNA, the CDR3 is TGTGCCAGCAGTCCAACTAGCGGGAGCACAGATACGCAGTATTTT. Translated: CASSPTSGSTDTQYF.

This clonotype came up many times. V is TRBV6-2 or TRBV6-3 and J is TRBJ1-2; 7 bases line up with TRBD1. V shed 6 bases, J shed 8 bases, and the junction held 9 bases outside the gene matches. Germline V gene data show CDR1 as MNHEY and CDR2 as SVGEGT. CDR3 length: 13 residues. The CDR3 DNA sequence: TGTGCCAGCAGCCGACAGGGAGTCCCGGGCTACACCTTC. Its protein is CASSRQGVPGYTF.

The chain is built from TRBV5-1 and TRBJ1-4, with a tentative D call TRBD1 (6 bases). CDR3 size: 15 residues. Germline assignment: CDR1 SGHRS and CDR2 YFSETQ. V lost 3 bases, J lost 3 bases, and 12 bases lay in between. CDR3 amino acids: CASSSPGHPNEKLFF. The CDR3, as DNA: TGCGCCAGCAGCTCCCCGGGACACCCTAATGAAAAACTGTTTTTT.

The V and J genes are TRBV6-2 or TRBV6-3 and TRBJ2-2; the D gene could be TRBD1 or TRBD2 (5 bases each). Trimming removed 1 base from V and 4 bases from J, with 13 bases in between. CDR1 is MNHEY and CDR2 is SVGEGT in the germline V gene. CDR3 length equals 16 residues. The CDR3 loop is CASSYYPRDGTGELFF. DNA of the CDR3: TGTGCCAGCAGTTACTATCCCAGGGACGGCACCGGGGAGCTGTTTTTT.

Note on this clonotype: The junction departs from the called germline gene at one end, perhaps through a read error. The CDR3 DNA is TGCAGTGCTCGAGATTCGAGGGAGACCCAGTACTTC. It specifies CSARDSRETQYF. V gene TRBV20-1 combines with J gene TRBJ2-5; D unresolved. This CDR3 has 12 residues. Germline-derived CDR1 and CDR2 are DFQATT and SNEGSKA (reference sequence).

This clonotype was detected ten times or more. The V gene is TRBV5-1, the J gene TRBJ2-7; D is tentatively TRBD1 or TRBD2 (5 bases each). Germline CDR1 and CDR2: SGHRS and YFSETQ. This CDR3 has 14 amino acids. The V end was cut by 4 bases, the J end by 1 base, with 12 bases between. The CDR3 region is CASSPGPQSYEQYF. The CDR3 DNA follows: TGCGCCAGCAGCCCGGGACCCCAATCCTACGAGCAGTACTTC.

In its sample, this clonotype was seen many times. Here the CDR3 DNA reads TGTGCCAGCAGTTCACCCGCTTTCTTGGATTATGGCTACACCTTC. It yields the protein CASSSPAFLDYGYTF. V usage is TRBV6-2 or TRBV6-3 and J usage is TRBJ1-2; D call uncertain. This CDR3 has 15 residues. V was clipped by 4 bases and J by 5 bases, with 17 bases between them. Per germline, CDR1 MNHEY and CDR2 SVGEGT.

This clonotype was observed many times. The rearrangement links TRBV7-2 to TRBJ1-2, with D possibly being TRBD1 (6 bases). The CDR3 length is 13 residues. The V end was cut by 5 bases, the J end by 0 bases, with 7 bases between. Germline values: CDR1 SGHTA, CDR2 FQGNSA. CDR3 residues: CASSRTANYGYTF. As DNA, the CDR3 is TGTGCCAGCAGCAGGACAGCTAACTATGGCTACACCTTC.

The V and J genes are TRBV29-1 and TRBJ1-2, with D tentatively TRBD1 (5 bases). The germline V gene has CDR1 SQVTM and CDR2 ANQGSEA. The CDR3 has 11 residues. V was cut by 7 bases and J by 8 bases, with 14 bases left in between. Here the CDR3 reads CSDDGGSGYTF. The CDR3 coding sequence is TGCAGCGATGACGGGGGGTCGGGCTACACCTTC.

This clonotype has at least ten counts. The chain uses TRBV11-1 and TRBJ2-5; D call uncertain. Trimming removed 6 bases from V and 0 bases from J, with 14 bases in between. CDR1 and CDR2 from the germline V gene are SGHAT and FQDESV (reference sequence). The CDR3 spans 15 residues. The CDR3 coding sequence is TGTGCCAGCAGTCCCGAAGGCGCGGACCAAGAGACCCAGTACTTC. Residues: CASSPEGADQETQYF.

V is TRBV7-9 and J is TRBJ2-7; D call uncertain. V was shortened by 5 bases and J by 3 bases, with 8 bases between the two germline ends. This CDR3 is built from 12 residues. Looked up from germline, CDR1 is SEHNR and CDR2 is FQNEAQ (reference sequence). As DNA, the CDR3 is TGTGCCAGCAGCCTGACATTCTACGAGCAGTACTTC. This codes for CASSLTFYEQYF.

This clonotype was counted between two and nine times. The chain joins TRBV28 to TRBJ2-7; TRBD2 is a possible D gene (7 bases). The CDR3 has 15 residues. CDR1 is MDHEN and CDR2 is SYDVKM in the germline V gene. V was pared by 6 bases and J by 2 bases, with 17 bases between. CDR3 amino acids: CASSWGGAGPYEQYF. CDR3 coding DNA: TGTGCCAGCAGCTGGGGGGGGGCGGGCCCCTACGAGCAGTACTTC. Using reference TRBV28 and TRBJ2-7 for the parts outside the CDR3, the full variable domain is DVKVTQSSRYLVKRTGEKVFLECVQDMDHENMFWYRQDPGLGLRLIYFSYDVKMKEKGDIPEGYSVSREKKERFSLILESASTNQTSMYLCASSWGGAGPYEQYFGPGTRLTVT.

There are many counts of this clonotype. The rearrangement uses TRBV28 and TRBJ2-2, with 12 bases that match TRBD2. V was clipped by 6 bases and J by 4 bases; unmatched bases: 15. Per the germline V gene, CDR1 is MDHEN and CDR2 is SYDVKM. The CDR3 spans 19 residues. The CDR3 DNA follows: TGTGCCAGCAGGTACGGGAGACTAGCGGGAGTTTTTGGCACCGGGGAGCTGTTTTTT. As protein: CASRYGRLAGVFGTGELFF.

This clonotype was recorded many times. The chain employs TRBV29-1 and TRBJ1-6, with 8 bases matching TRBD1. V lost 6 bases and J lost 8; bases outside the gene matches: 6. Germline lookup yields CDR1 SQVTM and CDR2 ANQGSEA. There are 13 residues in the CDR3. Here the CDR3 reads CSVGTGPYSPLHF. The CDR3 coding sequence is TGCAGCGTGGGGACAGGCCCCTATTCACCCCTCCACTTT.

The CDR3 region is CASSQGSAIRYEQYF. In DNA form, the CDR3 reads TGTGCCAGCAGCCAAGGCTCGGCCATCAGGTACGAGCAGTACTTC. This chain uses TRBV3-1 with TRBJ2-7; D unclear. Germline assignment: CDR1 LGHDT and CDR2 YNNKEL (reference sequence). The CDR3 contains 15 residues. V lost 1 base, J lost 4 bases, and 14 bases lay in between.

There are many counts of this clonotype. This chain joins TRBV2 and TRBJ2-7; D is possibly TRBD1 (6 bases). This CDR3 spans 14 amino acids. V was cut by 4 bases and J by 3 bases, with 13 bases left in between. Germline CDR1 and CDR2: SNHLY and FYNNEI. CDR3 sequence reads: CASSVQGGGYEQYF. For the CDR3, the DNA is TGTGCCAGCAGTGTACAGGGTGGAGGCTACGAGCAGTACTTC.

This chain connects TRBV5-1 to TRBJ2-2, with D tentatively TRBD2 (6 bases). The CDR3 runs 15 residues. The germline CDR1 and CDR2 sequences are SGHRS and YFSETQ. Trimming removed 6 bases from V and 6 bases from J, with 18 bases in between. The CDR3 coding sequence is TGCGCCAGCAATGGAGGAACGGAGGGCGCCGGGGAGCTGTTTTTT. Translating it yields CASNGGTEGAGELFF.

The chain is built from TRBV15 and TRBJ2-7; D possibly corresponds to TRBD2 (6 bases). CDR1 and CDR2 (germline): LNHNV, YYDKDF (reference sequence). The CDR3 is 15 amino acids. The V end lost 5 bases, the J end lost 1 base, and 15 bases lay between the germline ends. The CDR3 nucleotides read TGTGCCACCAGCCGCCGGGACTCATTATCCTACGAGCAGTACTTC. It yields the protein CATSRRDSLSYEQYF.

Comment on this clonotype: A much larger clone differs by one base, so this may be a read error. The V and J genes are TRBV12-3 or TRBV12-4 and TRBJ1-1; D not certain. Trimming removed 3 bases at V and 7 bases at J, with 15 bases between. CDR3 length equals 14 residues. CDR3 sequence: CASSFLREGIEAFF. In DNA, the CDR3 is TGTGCCAGCAGTTTTCTGCGGGAAGGCATTGAAGCTTTCTTT.

The CDR3 region has the DNA TGTGCCAGCAGCGCCGGAGGGGTAAACACCGGGGAGCTGTTTTTT. Protein: CASSAGGVNTGELFF. The chain uses TRBV25-1 and TRBJ2-2; D is possibly TRBD2 (6 bases). Looked up from germline, CDR1 is MGHDK and CDR2 is SYGVNS. Trimming left V 6 bases short and J 2 bases short, with 13 bases between. CDR3 length: 15 amino acids.

V gene TRBV6-5 combines with J gene TRBJ2-7, with D perhaps TRBD1 (5 bases). The CDR3 is made up of 15 amino acids. Germline loops: CDR1 MNHEY, CDR2 SVGAGI. V shed 4 bases and J shed 7 bases, with 20 bases lying between them. In nucleotides, the CDR3 is TGTGCCAGCAGTTTATCACAGGACCTTCTGGAAGAGCAGTACTTC. This gives the protein CASSLSQDLLEEQYF.

The rearrangement links TRBV6-2 or TRBV6-3 to TRBJ2-3; D ambiguous. CDR1 MNHEY and CDR2 SVGEGT come from the germline V gene. The germline V and J ends were trimmed by 6 bases and 2 bases, with 12 bases remaining between them. The CDR3 loop spans 14 amino acids. The CDR3 reads CASSLRTPTDTQYF. The CDR3 DNA is TGTGCCAGCAGCCTACGGACCCCCACAGATACGCAGTATTTT.

As for this clonotype: Given a much more abundant clone one base away, this may be a read error. This rearrangement joins TRBV12-5 to TRBJ2-5, with TRBD1 identical over 12 bases. In germline, CDR1 is LGHNT, CDR2 FRNRAP. The CDR3 consists of 15 residues. Written as DNA, the CDR3 is TGTGCTAGTAGTTTGGGGACAGGGGGCTCTGAGACCCAGTACTTC. Protein sequence: CASSLGTGGSETQYF.

The chain has TRBV20-1 and TRBJ2-1; the match to TRBD2 covers 9 bases. Germline V gene data show CDR1 as DFQATT and CDR2 as SNEGSKA (reference sequence). This CDR3 region has 14 residues. V was clipped by 6 bases and J by 5 bases; unmatched bases: 8. The CDR3 loop is CSATAGGVDNEQFF. CDR3 DNA sequence: TGCAGTGCAACAGCGGGAGGCGTAGACAATGAGCAGTTCTTC.

Note on this clonotype: Relative to the germline gene, one junction end is altered; a read error may explain this. The J gene is TRBJ1-2, the V gene TRBV6-9; unclear D gene. This CDR3 comprises 15 residues. Germline V lookup: CDR1 MNHGY, CDR2 SVAAGI. This CDR3 reads CAGSYSRAANHGYTF. Here the CDR3 DNA reads TGTGCCGGCAGTTACAGTAGGGCGGCTAACCATGGCTACACCTTC.